Each of the 28 T cell receptor beta chains below was sequenced from the same sample in a study of T cell repertoires in cytomegalovirus infection. TCRdb reprocessed the reads via MiXCR and lists one record per CDR3 protein. The sample consists of hundreds of thousands of distinct CDR3 sequences, 15% to 20% of them appearing once. The sample comprised PBMCs. These receptor sequences come from a human donor in good health (CMV status not recorded). Some clones in this sample may be carry-over from other donors' samples.

The rearrangement links TRBV4-3 to TRBJ1-1; D not certain. V shed 0 bases and J shed 3 bases, with 8 bases lying between them. There are 14 residues in the CDR3. Germline lookup yields CDR1 LGHNA and CDR2 YSLEER. The chain's CDR3 is CASSQDLRDTEAFF. In DNA, the CDR3 is TGCGCCAGCAGCCAAGATCTACGAGACACTGAAGCTTTCTTT.

The table lists this clonotype with a few counts. The V gene is TRBV5-4, the J gene TRBJ1-1; D unresolved. CDR1 is SGHNT, CDR2 YYREEE, per germline (reference sequence). Trimming took off 2 bases at V and 7 bases at J, with 12 bases between the two ends. This CDR3 is built from 13 residues. CDR3 residues: CASSFYAAGEAFF. CDR3 DNA sequence: TGTGCCAGCAGCTTTTACGCTGCCGGTGAAGCTTTCTTT.

This clonotype was observed many times. V and J are TRBV12-3 or TRBV12-4 and TRBJ1-3; 10 nucleotides line up with TRBD1. The J segment lost 4 bases and the V segment lost 3 bases, leaving 3 bases of the junction unmatched. This CDR3 is 15 amino acids long. CDR3 sequence (DNA): TGTGCCAGCAGTTTTGGGACAGGGGTCGGAAACACCATATATTTT. It is translated as CASSFGTGVGNTIYF.

This clonotype was seen a few times. The chain joins TRBV6-8 to TRBJ1-3; TRBD1 matches 9 bases. The CDR3 has 19 residues. V dropped 2 bases and J dropped 0; count of bases not matched to a gene: 11. Germline values: CDR1 MNHGY, CDR2 SAAAGT. The CDR3 region has the DNA TGTGCCAGCAGTTACCGCGACAGGGGGTCTCAGCACTCTGGAAACACCATATATTTT. Its translation: CASSYRDRGSQHSGNTIYF.

This clonotype was seen only a few times. This sequence joins TRBV19 and TRBJ2-3; D perhaps matches TRBD2 (5 bases). V was cut by 5 bases and J by 3 bases, with 6 bases left in between. The CDR3 runs 12 residues. CDR1 is LNHDA and CDR2 is SQIVND in the germline V gene (reference sequence). Here the CDR3 reads CASSQRTDTQYF. The DNA of the CDR3 is TGTGCCAGTAGTCAGCGGACAGATACGCAGTATTTT.

The chain carries TRBV5-5 and TRBJ1-4; 9 positions match TRBD1. Germline V gene lookup returns CDR1 SGHKS and CDR2 YYEKEE (reference sequence). V shed 3 bases and J 1 base; nucleotides not matched to a gene: 4. CDR3 length equals 16 residues. The CDR3 sequence is CASSWGQGLTNEKLFF. CDR3 sequence (DNA): TGTGCCAGCAGCTGGGGACAGGGACTAACTAATGAAAAACTGTTTTTT.

In this sample, this clonotype turned up a few times. J is TRBJ1-2 and V is TRBV7-2; 7 bases line up with TRBD1. The V gene's germline CDR1 is SGHTA and CDR2 FQGNSA. The CDR3 has 16 residues. The junction had 12 bases not matched to a gene; V was cut back by 5 bases and J by 3 bases. CDR3 coding DNA: TGTGCCAGCAGCCCTCAGACAGGGATTGTGGACTATGGCTACACCTTC. Translated, it gives CASSPQTGIVDYGYTF.

Regarding this clonotype: It may be a read error: a sequence one base away is much more abundant. V is TRBV6-1 and J is TRBJ1-5; no reliable D call. The CDR3 extends over 14 amino acids. From germline, CDR1 is MNHNS and CDR2 SASEGT. CDR3 loop: CASSENGNGQPQRF. CDR3 sequence (DNA): TGTGCCAGCAGTGAAAACGGGAATGGTCAGCCCCAGCGTTTT.

This clonotype came up many times. This chain links TRBV7-2 with TRBJ1-1; the D gene is possibly TRBD1 (5 bases). Trimming took 6 bases from V and 3 from J, leaving 11 bases between them. The CDR3 contains 13 residues. Germline CDR1 is SGHTA and CDR2 is FQGNSA. CDR3 DNA: TGTGCCAGCAGAGCGCCGGGGGACACTGAAGCTTTCTTT. Translation: CASRAPGDTEAFF.

This rearrangement joins TRBV7-9 to TRBJ2-1; tentatively, D is TRBD1 or TRBD2 (5 bases each). The CDR3 is 15 amino acids. The germline gives CDR1 SEHNR, CDR2 FQNEAQ (reference sequence). Deletions cut 3 bases from V and 6 bases from J, with 15 bases between. The CDR3 loop is CASSFIGDRGNEQFF. The CDR3 region has the DNA TGTGCCAGCAGCTTTATTGGGGACCGCGGCAATGAGCAGTTCTTC.

This clonotype was recorded a few times. V gene TRBV19 combines with J gene TRBJ1-1; 7 positions match TRBD1. The V and J ends lost 5 bases and 2 bases, in that order; junction bases with no gene match: 8. This CDR3 is built from 15 residues. CDR1 is LNHDA, CDR2 SQIVND, per germline (reference sequence). DNA for the CDR3: TGTGCCAGTAGTTCAGGGACAGCTATAAACACTGAAGCTTTCTTT. This codes for CASSSGTAINTEAFF.

At least ten counts were recorded for this clonotype. The chain recombines TRBV7-2 with TRBJ2-4, with 12 bases matching TRBD2. Germline values: CDR1 SGHTA, CDR2 FQGNSA. This CDR3 contains 21 residues. Trimming removed 4 bases from V and 1 base from J; junction bases left unmatched: 17. CDR3 coding DNA: TGTGCCAGCAGCTCCCCTTCCCTAGCGGGAGGGACAGTAGGGGCCAAAAACATTCAGTACTTC. Its translation: CASSSPSLAGGTVGAKNIQYF.

DNA of the CDR3: TGCGCCAGCAGCCAACTAACCGGGGCGGAAGCTTTCTTT. It translates to CASSQLTGAEAFF. The chain joins TRBV4-3 to TRBJ1-1, with a tentative D call TRBD1 (5 bases). V lost 2 bases to trimming and J lost 8 bases, with 12 bases between them. The CDR3 runs 13 residues. Germline-derived CDR1 and CDR2 are LGHNA and YSLEER.

There are many counts of this clonotype. Written as DNA, the CDR3 is TGTGCCAGCAGCCCGAGACCGGGACAGGGGTCCACTGAAGCTTTCTTT. Amino acid sequence: CASSPRPGQGSTEAFF. The V call is TRBV7-2, the J call TRBJ1-1; 10 bases align to TRBD1. This CDR3 has 16 amino acids. V shed 5 bases and J 4 bases; nucleotides not matched to a gene: 10. CDR1 SGHTA and CDR2 FQGNSA come from the germline V gene.

This clonotype has a count of ten or more. The chain is built from TRBV6-1 and TRBJ2-3, with unresolved D. From germline, CDR1 is MNHNS and CDR2 SASEGT. The CDR3 spans 15 residues. The ends were cut back, 6 bases at V and 3 bases at J, with 16 bases in the middle. DNA for the CDR3: TGTGCCAGCAGGCCTCACGCCCTACGTACAGATACGCAGTATTTT. As protein: CASRPHALRTDTQYF.

This clonotype was found a few times. The chain carries TRBV7-9 and TRBJ2-7; D gene unclear. Trimming took off 5 bases at V and 5 bases at J, with 10 bases between the two ends. CDR3 length: 12 residues. Germline CDR1 reads SEHNR; CDR2 reads FQNEAQ (reference sequence). The CDR3 sequence: CASSPGWHEQYF. The CDR3 region has the DNA TGTGCCAGCAGCCCTGGGTGGCACGAGCAGTACTTC.

This chain links TRBV19 with TRBJ1-2; TRBD1 is a possible D gene (5 bases). V was cut by 3 bases and J by 8 bases, with 13 bases left in between. In germline, CDR1 is LNHDA, CDR2 SQIVND (reference sequence). This CDR3 spans 13 amino acids. In DNA form, the CDR3 reads TGTGCCAGTAGTATGGGACGGAGAGGGGGCTACACCTTC. This sequence encodes CASSMGRRGGYTF.

This clonotype was detected a few times. V gene TRBV7-6 combines with J gene TRBJ2-3, with D possibly being TRBD2 (5 bases). V was clipped by 5 bases and J by 6 bases, with 15 bases between them. CDR1 and CDR2 (germline): SGHVS, FNYEAQ. The CDR3 consists of 14 residues. The DNA for the CDR3 is TGTGCCAGCAGCCGCCGGGGTACCCATGATACGCAGTATTTT. Its translation is CASSRRGTHDTQYF. Full variable domain (missing parts from reference TRBV7-6 and TRBJ2-3): GAGVSQSPRYKVTKRGQDVALRCDPISGHVSLYWYRQALGQGPEFLTYFNYEAQQDKSGLPNDRFSAERPEGSISTLTIQRTEQRDSAMYRCASSRRGTHDTQYFGPGTRLTVL.

This clonotype was found a few times. The genes are TRBV11-2 and TRBJ2-7; TRBD1 agrees at 7 bases. Unmatched junction bases numbered 3, after V lost 1 base and J lost 0 bases. CDR1 and CDR2 from the germline V gene are SGHAT and FQNNGV. There are 15 residues in the CDR3. The CDR3 region is CASSLVGDSSYEQYF. In nucleotides, the CDR3 is TGTGCCAGCAGCTTAGTTGGGGACAGCTCCTACGAGCAGTACTTC.

This clonotype was seen many times. The chain uses TRBV12-3 or TRBV12-4 and TRBJ2-4; D unclear. Trimming shortened V by 7 bases and J by 6 bases, and 10 bases separated the two germline ends. The CDR3 is 12 residues long. The CDR3: CASTQNSNIQYF. The CDR3 DNA is TGTGCCAGCACCCAAAACTCAAACATTCAGTACTTC.

This clonotype was counted only a few times. The CDR3 coding sequence is TGTGCCAGTAGACCGGCTAGCGTGTCCTACAATGAGCAGTTCTTC. Protein sequence: CASRPASVSYNEQFF. The chain is built from TRBV19 and TRBJ2-1, with a possible D match to TRBD2 (6 bases). Trimming took 6 bases from V and 1 from J, leaving 13 bases between them. This CDR3 region has 15 residues. Germline CDR1 and CDR2: LNHDA and SQIVND (reference sequence).

This clonotype was seen repeatedly, ten times or more. The chain has TRBV6-1 and TRBJ2-3, with D unclear. The end of the DNA fits TRBJ1-5 better, so the J call may be wrong. Germline CDR1 is MNHNS and CDR2 is SASEGT. CDR3 length equals 15 residues. The CDR3 loop is CASSSRVGSTDTQHF. CDR3 nucleotide sequence: TGTGCCAGCAGTTCCCGCGTAGGTAGCACAGATACGCAGCATTTT.

This clonotype was seen only a few times. In nucleotides, the CDR3 is TGTGCCAGCAGTATACAGGGAGGTGGGGATTACGAGCAGTACTTC. This codes for CASSIQGGGDYEQYF. The V call is TRBV27, the J call TRBJ2-7, with D perhaps being TRBD1 or TRBD2 (6 bases each). Trimming took 5 bases from V and 4 from J, leaving 18 bases between them. Germline V gene sequence: CDR1 MNHEY, CDR2 SMNVEV (reference sequence). The CDR3 loop spans 15 amino acids.

This clonotype came up many times. The CDR3 sequence is CASSSSDRGPYNEQFF. In nucleotides, the CDR3 is TGTGCCAGCAGTTCCTCGGACAGGGGCCCCTACAATGAGCAGTTCTTC. This chain connects TRBV28 to TRBJ2-1; TRBD1 aligns across 9 bases. This CDR3 has 16 amino acids. Germline V CDR1 and CDR2: MDHEN, SYDVKM. V was pared by 4 bases and J by 2 bases, with 6 bases of the junction left unmatched. Together with reference TRBV28 and TRBJ2-1, the CDR3 gives the full variable domain: DVKVTQSSRYLVKRTGEKVFLECVQDMDHENMFWYRQDPGLGLRLIYFSYDVKMKEKGDIPEGYSVSREKKERFSLILESASTNQTSMYLCASSSSDRGPYNEQFFGPGTRLTVL.

In this sample, this clonotype turned up many times. The chain joins TRBV12-5 to TRBJ2-6; 7 nucleotides align to TRBD1. CDR1 is LGHNT and CDR2 is FRNRAP in the germline V gene. This CDR3 is built from 17 residues. With 1 base clipped from V and 4 bases from J, the junction kept 7 bases outside the gene matches. The CDR3, as DNA: TGTGCTAGTGGTTTGGGACAGGGTACTACCGGGGCCAACGTCCTGACTTTC. This translates into CASGLGQGTTGANVLTF.

The V gene is TRBV7-2, the J gene TRBJ1-5; D gene uncertain. Germline V gene data show CDR1 as SGHTA and CDR2 as FQGNSA. CDR3 size: 13 residues. Trimming stripped 8 bases from V and 3 bases from J, with 11 bases between. CDR3 region: CASRSSLNQPQHF. In DNA form, the CDR3 reads TGTGCCAGCCGTAGTTCCCTCAATCAGCCCCAGCATTTT.

At least ten counts were recorded for this clonotype. The J gene is TRBJ1-5, the V gene TRBV24-1; TRBD1 agrees at 7 bases. Per germline, CDR1 KGHDR and CDR2 SFDVKD. The V segment lost 1 base and the J segment 1 base; nucleotides outside the gene matches: 15. The CDR3 sequence is 20 residues long. The CDR3 sequence is CATSDLMWGADRMSNQPQHF. The CDR3 coding sequence is TGTGCCACCAGTGATTTAATGTGGGGAGCGGACAGGATGAGCAATCAGCCCCAGCATTTT.

The V call is TRBV6-5, the J call TRBJ2-1; TRBD2 agrees at 10 bases. The CDR3 runs 18 residues. CDR1 and CDR2 (germline): MNHEY, SVGAGI. V lost 2 bases to trimming and J lost 10 bases; unmatched junction nucleotides: 17. The CDR3 sequence is CASSYPSSGSNFPEEQFF. DNA of the CDR3: TGTGCCAGCAGTTACCCGTCTAGCGGGAGCAATTTCCCGGAAGAGCAGTTCTTC.